A selection of T cell receptor beta chains follows, all from one sample in a study of T cell responses to AZD1222 COVID-19 vaccine. TCRdb's table, derived via immunoSEQ multiplex PCR, lists solely in-frame clones and lacks some. The sample gives about 140,000 clones, about 90% of which show up once; approximately 3.4% is in the top ten. The sample in question was peripheral blood, obtained on day 0 of AZD1222 vaccination. The receptor set was obtained from an adult in good health. CDR3s include the opening cysteine and the closing phenylalanine or tryptophan.

V	length	J	CDR3
TRBV28	13	TRBJ1-2	CASRDSNNYGYTF
TRBV10-3	13	TRBJ1-2	CAISGFGNYGYTF
TRBV12-3/TRBV12-4	12	TRBJ2-2	CASSIPGDTLFF
TRBV15	15	TRBJ2-5	CATSTARGGQETQYF
TRBV5-1	14	TRBJ1-2	CASSLGDSYYGYTF
TRBV19	18	TRBJ2-3	CASSLQVSLARTTDTQYF
TRBV5-1	13	TRBJ2-5	CASSSDRRGTQYF
TRBV4-1	15	TRBJ1-2	CASRLQGLPDYGYTF
TRBV30	15	TRBJ2-3	CAWSLSGRDTDTQYF
TRBV27	15	TRBJ1-1	CASSSQGSSGTEAFF
TRBV2	15	TRBJ1-6	CASSGGSSYNSPLHF
TRBV18	12	TRBJ2-1	CASSPLTYEQFF
TRBV4-1	16	TRBJ1-5	CASSPGQFGGNQPQHF
TRBV2	15	TRBJ2-2	CASSDGTSGSGELFF
TRBV6-5	15	TRBJ1-1	CASILTQPGNTEAFF
TRBV4-1	16	TRBJ2-3	CASKMSSGPYTDTQYF